One and the same sample provided the 16 T cell receptor beta chains below, sequenced in a study of cytomegalovirus exposure and HLA in healthy donors. PCR employed 60 Vbeta and 13 Jbeta primers. The method was immunoSEQ multiplex PCR; TCRdb's version includes in-frame clones alone and lacks a portion of them. Among 100,000 to 150,000 clones listed, about 80% were seen once. The source material was PBMCs. Every receptor here comes from a young man in good health and CMV-seronegative.

V and J are TRBV5-1 and TRBJ2-5, with D possibly matching TRBD2 (6 bases). From germline, CDR1 is SGHRS and CDR2 YFSETQ. V gave up 3 bases and J gave up 3 bases, with 21 bases separating them. The CDR3 is 17 residues long. In DNA form, the CDR3 reads TGCGCCAGCAGCTGGGGGTCAACCGGGACTCCGAAAGAGACCCAGTACTTC. It codes for CASSWGSTGTPKETQYF.

As for this clone: Compared with germline, one end of the junction differs, possibly owing to a read error. The chain uses TRBV27 and TRBJ1-2, with D uncertain. The CDR3 extends over 16 amino acids. The germline gives CDR1 MNHEY, CDR2 SMNVEV (reference sequence). CDR3 amino acids: CASSPLAGTVSEGYPF. Here the CDR3 DNA reads TGTGCCAGCAGTCCTCTGGCAGGAACAGTTTCGGAAGGCTACCCCTTC.

The chain couples TRBV21-1 to TRBJ2-7; whether TRBD2, the table's D call, matches the DNA was not checked. TRBV21-1 counts as a pseudogene. This CDR3 region has 18 residues. CDR3 amino acids: CASSPRVGGGREIYEQYF. The CDR3 DNA reads TGTGCCAGCAGCCCCCGCGTCGGAGGCGGGCGGGAGATCTACGAGCAGTACTTC.

This chain links TRBV27 with TRBJ2-7; possible D gene TRBD1, 6 bases. From germline, CDR1 is MNHEY and CDR2 SMNVEV (reference sequence). This CDR3 spans 11 amino acids. V dropped 9 bases and J dropped 6 bases, with 12 bases sitting between them. In nucleotides, the CDR3 is TGTGCCAGTAGTCAGGGGTCCGAGCAGTACTTC. It yields the protein CASSQGSEQYF.

The gene calls are TRBV7-8 and TRBJ2-3; possibly TRBD2 for D (6 bases). This CDR3 is built from 17 residues. Per germline, CDR1 SGHVS and CDR2 FQNEAQ. Trimming removed 3 bases from V and 0 bases from J, with 16 bases in between. Here the CDR3 DNA reads TGTGCCAGCAGCTTCCCCCCCAGCGGGTCTAGCACAGATACGCAGTATTTT. Protein: CASSFPPSGSSTDTQYF.

The gene calls are TRBV15 and TRBJ2-7, with 9 bases fitting TRBD1. V lost 3 bases to trimming and J lost 6 bases; unmatched junction nucleotides: 6. This CDR3 comprises 14 residues. The germline gives CDR1 LNHNV, CDR2 YYDKDF (reference sequence). The CDR3 loop reads CATSSRDRVSEQYF. The CDR3 coding sequence is TGTGCCACCAGCAGCCGGGACAGGGTTTCCGAGCAGTACTTC.

The V call is TRBV5-6, the J call TRBJ1-5, with D unresolved. V lost 2 bases, J lost 4 bases, and 10 bases lay in between. The CDR3 covers 14 residues. The germline V gene has CDR1 SGHDT and CDR2 YYEEEE. The CDR3 spells CASSFLTGNQPQHF. The CDR3 coding sequence is TGTGCCAGCAGCTTCCTTACGGGGAATCAGCCCCAGCATTTT.

J is TRBJ2-7 and V is TRBV4-3, with a possible D match to TRBD2 (6 bases). The CDR3 has 16 residues. V was pared by 1 base and J by 0 bases, with 13 bases between. Germline V lookup: CDR1 LGHNA, CDR2 YSLEER. The CDR3 nucleotides read TGCGCCAGCAGCCAAGGAGCGGGTGTTAGCTCCTACGAGCAGTACTTC. This translates into CASSQGAGVSSYEQYF.

The rearrangement uses TRBV6-5 and TRBJ2-3; TRBD1 agrees at 7 bases. Germline V gene lookup returns CDR1 MNHEY and CDR2 SVGAGI. CDR3 size: 13 residues. Trimming removed 6 bases from V and 5 bases from J; junction bases left unmatched: 5. As DNA, the CDR3 is TGTGCCAGCAGACAAGACAGGGTAGATACGCAGTATTTT. Protein: CASRQDRVDTQYF.

The rearrangement uses TRBV27 and TRBJ2-1, with 9 bases fitting TRBD2. V shed 2 bases, J shed 5 bases, and the junction held 7 bases outside the gene matches. CDR3 length: 16 residues. Germline lookup yields CDR1 MNHEY and CDR2 SMNVEV (reference sequence). In DNA form, the CDR3 reads TGTGCCAGCAGTTTAATGGCTAGCGGGAATCACAATGAGCAGTTCTTC. It translates to CASSLMASGNHNEQFF.

The CDR3 protein is CASSSLQGWLSYEQYF. The DNA of the CDR3 is TGTGCCAGCAGTTCCCTTCAGGGGTGGTTGTCTTACGAGCAGTACTTC. V and J are TRBV6-6 and TRBJ2-7, with a weak D call TRBD1 (6 bases). V was cut by 4 bases and J by 4 bases, with 20 bases left in between. Germline loops: CDR1 MNHNY, CDR2 SVGAGI (reference sequence). This CDR3 has 16 amino acids.

The chain joins TRBV19 to TRBJ2-7, with TRBD2 as a possible D gene (6 bases). The ends were cut back, 1 base at V and 0 bases at J, with 10 bases in the middle. CDR3 length equals 15 residues. Germline lookup yields CDR1 LNHDA and CDR2 SQIVND (reference sequence). The CDR3: CASSIASASSYEQYF. The CDR3 DNA is TGTGCCAGTAGTATAGCTAGCGCCAGCTCCTACGAGCAGTACTTC.

The chain couples TRBV13 to TRBJ1-2; D gene unclear. The V end lost 5 bases, the J end lost 7 bases, and 20 bases lay between the germline ends. The CDR3 contains 15 residues. Germline CDR1 PRHDT, CDR2 FYEKMQ (reference sequence). The CDR3 DNA reads TGTGCCAGCAGCCTGCCGCGCGGTTCGTCCGGTGGCTACACCTTC. Translation gives CASSLPRGSSGGYTF.

The CDR3 protein is CASSLRETLDNEQFF. The CDR3 DNA is TGTGCCAGCAGCTTGCGGGAAACATTGGACAATGAGCAGTTCTTC. The genes are TRBV7-9 and TRBJ2-1; tentative D call: TRBD2 (6 bases). V was pared by 3 bases and J by 5 bases, with 14 bases between. Germline CDR1 and CDR2: SEHNR and FQNEAQ (reference sequence). This CDR3 has 15 residues. Complete variable domain (other parts from reference TRBV7-9 and TRBJ2-1): DTGVSQNPRHKITKRGQNVTFRCDPISEHNRLYWYRQTLGQGPEFLTYFQNEAQLEKSRLLSDRFSAERPKGSFSTLEIQRTEQGDSAMYLCASSLRETLDNEQFFGPGTRLTVL.

J is TRBJ1-2 and V is TRBV6-1, with D possibly matching TRBD1 (5 bases). Trimming pared 3 bases from V and 6 bases from J, leaving 14 bases between. Germline V gene data show CDR1 as MNHNS and CDR2 as SASEGT. The CDR3 is made up of 14 amino acids. CDR3 sequence reads: CASSDNQGTDGYTF. The CDR3 DNA sequence: TGTGCCAGCAGTGACAACCAGGGTACCGATGGCTACACCTTC.

CDR3 region: CASSQGLAGGRVHNEQFF. CDR3 coding DNA: TGTGCCAGCAGTCAAGGACTAGCGGGAGGGCGGGTGCACAATGAGCAGTTCTTC. The J gene is TRBJ2-1, the V gene TRBV11-2; 15 bases agree with TRBD2. This CDR3 has 18 residues. Germline CDR1 and CDR2: SGHAT and FQNNGV. The V gene end was trimmed by 6 bases and the J gene end by 5 bases; junction bases not matched to a gene: 11. Looking up the rest from reference TRBV11-2 and TRBJ2-1 gives the full variable domain: EAGVAQSPRYKIIEKRQSVAFWCNPISGHATLYWYQQILGQGPKLLIQFQNNGVVDDSQLPKDRFSAERLKGVDSTLKIQPAKLEDSAVYLCASSQGLAGGRVHNEQFFGPGTRLTVL.